This TCR beta chain emerged from a study of regulatory T cells in long-lasting Graves disease. Time point noted: persistent/refractory GD, antithyroid drugs over 5 years with positive TRAb. The authors made the TCR library using RNA they extracted from PBMCs. The CDR3 consists of 17 residues. V lost 4 bases to trimming and J lost 6 bases; unmatched junction nucleotides: 12. The germline V gene encodes CDR1 SGHKS and CDR2 YYEKEE (reference sequence). With iRepertoire HTBI primers and Arm-PCR of CDR3 regions, TCR beta libraries were built. TCRdb called the multiplex PCR reads again in MiXCR, with one record for every CDR3 protein. The sample has roughly 400,000 distinct CDR3 sequences, less than 25% seen once; the top ten hold around 20%.

This TCR was recovered from a female donor with Graves disease. Sequenced here: peripheral blood mononuclear cells (PBMCs), sampled when the disease was refractory, from a patient treated with antithyroid drugs. This sequence joins TRBV5-5 and TRBJ2-7; TRBD2 aligns across 14 bases. This chain's CDR3 is CASSPQPGTSGRLEQYF. The CDR3 DNA sequence: TGTGCCAGCAGCCCGCAACCGGGGACTAGCGGGAGACTCGAGCAGTACTTC. The full variable domain, with the rest looked up from reference TRBV5-5 and TRBJ2-7, is DAGVTQSPTHLIKTRGQQVTLRCSPISGHKSVSWYQQVLGQGPQFIFQYYEKEERGRGNFPDRFSARQFPNYSSELNVNALLLGDSALYLCASSPQPGTSGRLEQYFGPGTRLTVT.